Sequencing of this T cell receptor beta chain was carried out in a study of human T cells and chemical hapten exposure. Background on the study: Small pooled library volume differences chiefly drove per-sample TCR yield variation.

Each cDNA molecule in the library carried unique molecular identifiers. Each CDR3 protein gets one entry after TCRdb re-called the 5' RACE reads with MiXCR. Among tens of thousands of distinct CDR3 sequences listed, under 10% were seen once. This clonotype has a handful of counts. The total RNA was obtained from whole blood that was not fractionated. After removal of 4 bases from V and 3 bases from J, the junction contained 5 bases not matched to a gene. Germline CDR1 is SQVTM and CDR2 is ANQGSEA. This CDR3 is built from 13 residues. This chain joins TRBV29-1 and TRBJ1-2; 7 positions match TRBD1. This clonotype was obtained from a male donor in good health. The DNA for the CDR3 is TGCAGCGTTGCGGGACAGAGGGACTATGGCTACACCTTC. This sequence encodes CSVAGQRDYGYTF.